Following are 12 T cell receptor beta chains from one sample sequenced in a study of blood T cell repertoires in COVID-19. Libraries were prepared by immunoSEQ multiplex PCR; TCRdb keeps only in-frame clonotypes and omits some of them. The sample records just under 70,000 clones, 86% being singletons. Sequencing was carried out using peripheral blood. These receptors came from a man in his thirties or forties with acute or convalescent COVID-19.

This clone was observed once. This chain joins TRBV3-1 (or the pseudogene TRBV3-2) and TRBJ1-1; tentative D call: TRBD1 (5 bases). From germline, CDR1 is LGHDT and CDR2 YNNKEL (reference sequence). With 5 bases removed from V and 0 bases from J, the gap between germline ends came to 7 bases. The length of the CDR3 is 13 residues. CDR3 DNA sequence: TGTGCCAGCAGCGAGACAGTGAACACTGAAGCTTTCTTT. Translated: CASSETVNTEAFF.

This sequence joins TRBV20-1 and TRBJ2-1; 7 positions agree with TRBD2. CDR3 length: 15 residues. The V gene's germline CDR1 is DFQATT and CDR2 SNEGSKA (reference sequence). Trimming removed 3 bases from V and 6 bases from J; junction bases left unmatched: 11. The CDR3 coding sequence is TGCAGTGCTAGTCCCCTTGGACTAGGCTTCAATGAGCAGTTCTTC. It translates to CSASPLGLGFNEQFF.

V and J are TRBV19 and TRBJ1-2; a possible D gene is TRBD1 (5 bases). The CDR3 is made up of 11 amino acids. The germline V gene has CDR1 LNHDA and CDR2 SQIVND (reference sequence). Trimming cost V 8 bases and J 7 bases, with 11 bases left between them. The CDR3 nucleotides are TGTGCCAGTCACGGGGGACCTGGCTACACCTTC. It translates to CASHGGPGYTF. The full variable domain, with the rest looked up from reference TRBV19 and TRBJ1-2, is DGGITQSPKYLFRKEGQNVTLSCEQNLNHDAMYWYRQDPGQGLRLIYYSQIVNDFQKGDIAEGYSVSREKKESFPLTVTSAQKNPTAFYLCASHGGPGYTFGSGTRLTVV.

V usage is TRBV2 and J usage is TRBJ1-3, with a weak D call TRBD1 (6 bases). V lost 8 bases, J lost 2 bases, and 10 bases lay in between. Germline V gene data show CDR1 as SNHLY and CDR2 as FYNNEI. The length of the CDR3 is 13 residues. The CDR3 DNA reads as TGTGCCAGCCTGGACAGCCCTGGAAACACCATATATTTT. Translating gives CASLDSPGNTIYF.

The chain joins TRBV19 to TRBJ2-3; D perhaps matches TRBD1 (6 bases). The CDR3 totals 14 residues. The V end lost 7 bases, the J end lost 0 bases, and 11 bases lay between the germline ends. Germline CDR1 reads LNHDA; CDR2 reads SQIVND (reference sequence). As DNA, the CDR3 is TGTGCCAGTAACAGGGATGTGAGCACAGATACGCAGTATTTT. Translated: CASNRDVSTDTQYF.

The V and J genes are TRBV3-1 (or the pseudogene TRBV3-2) and TRBJ2-1; 14 nucleotides agree with TRBD2. Germline CDR1 LGHDT, CDR2 YNNKEL (reference sequence). This CDR3 has 15 residues. With V trimmed by 5 bases and J by 8 bases, 5 bases remained unmatched. The CDR3: CASSARLAGGDEQFF. The CDR3 bases are TGTGCCAGCAGCGCCCGACTAGCGGGAGGGGATGAGCAGTTCTTC.

V is TRBV5-1 and J is TRBJ2-5; D ambiguous. V lost 0 bases and J 2 bases, leaving 2 bases between the germline ends. The germline gives CDR1 SGHRS, CDR2 YFSETQ. This CDR3 spans 12 amino acids. The CDR3 spells CASSLAQETQYF. The CDR3 DNA follows: TGCGCCAGCAGCTTGGCACAAGAGACCCAGTACTTC.

This clone has more than one count but fewer than ten. The gene calls are TRBV7-2 and TRBJ2-1, with 8 bases lining up with TRBD2. J lost 8 bases, V lost 5 bases, and 5 bases had no gene match. Germline CDR1 SGHTA, CDR2 FQGNSA. The CDR3 totals 13 residues. As DNA, the CDR3 is TGTGCCAGCAGCCCCGGACTAGCCCATGAGCAGTTCTTC. Protein sequence: CASSPGLAHEQFF. The entire variable domain, with the rest obtained from reference TRBV7-2 and TRBJ2-1, is as follows: GAGVSQSPSNKVTEKGKDVELRCDPISGHTALYWYRQSLGQGLEFLIYFQGNSAPDKSGLPSDRFSAERTGGSVSTLTIQRTQQEDSAVYLCASSPGLAHEQFFGPGTRLTVL.

The chain links TRBV5-1 to TRBJ2-5; D might be TRBD2 (5 bases). Germline assignment: CDR1 SGHRS and CDR2 YFSETQ. The CDR3 totals 13 residues. V was pared by 4 bases and J by 14 bases, with 21 bases between. The CDR3: CASSARQAATGYF. The CDR3 bases are TGCGCCAGCAGCGCCCGTCAAGCGGCTACGGGTTACTTC.

V usage is TRBV6-5 and J usage is TRBJ2-1; no firm D call. V lost 5 bases, J lost 6 bases, and 8 bases lay in between. This CDR3 contains 12 residues. The V gene's germline CDR1 is MNHEY and CDR2 SVGAGI. The CDR3 region is CASSRKSNEQFF. The CDR3, as DNA: TGTGCCAGCAGTCGCAAGAGCAATGAGCAGTTCTTC.

The chain combines TRBV6-4 with TRBJ1-3; TRBD1 matches 8 bases. The CDR3 runs 14 residues. Germline V CDR1 and CDR2: MRHNA, SNTAGT. V shed 11 bases and J 0 bases; nucleotides not matched to a gene: 6. The CDR3 protein is CALRTGNSGNTIYF. The CDR3 nucleotides are TGTGCCCTCCGGACAGGGAACTCTGGAAACACCATATATTTT.

The chain joins TRBV15 to TRBJ1-4; tentatively, D is TRBD1 (6 bases). Germline CDR1 is LNHNV and CDR2 is YYDKDF (reference sequence). The V end lost 1 base, the J end lost 0 bases, and 12 bases lay between the germline ends. This CDR3 is built from 17 residues. CDR3 nucleotide sequence: TGTGCCACCAGCAGAGTTGGGCGGGGGCCAACTAATGAAAAACTGTTTTTT. Translation gives CATSRVGRGPTNEKLFF.